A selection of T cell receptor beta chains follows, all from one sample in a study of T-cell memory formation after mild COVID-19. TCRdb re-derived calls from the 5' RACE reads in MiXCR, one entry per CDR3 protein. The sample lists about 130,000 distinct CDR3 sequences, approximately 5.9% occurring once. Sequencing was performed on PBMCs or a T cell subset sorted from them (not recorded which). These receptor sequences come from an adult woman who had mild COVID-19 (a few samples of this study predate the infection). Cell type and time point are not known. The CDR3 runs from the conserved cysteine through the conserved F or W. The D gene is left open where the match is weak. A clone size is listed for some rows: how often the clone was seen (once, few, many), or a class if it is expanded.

TGTGCCAGCAGCTTACAGGGGTACGCCTACAATGAGCAGTTCTTC	CASSLQGYAYNEQFF	TRBJ2-1	many	TRBV5-5	TRBD1
TGTGCCAGCAGCTTGGATGGGACAGGGTCTACCTACGAGCAGTACTTC	CASSLDGTGSTYEQYF	TRBJ2-7	many	TRBV11-3	TRBD1
TGTGCCAGCAGTTTTTCGGGGAACAATCAGCCCCAGCATTTT	CASSFSGNNQPQHF	TRBJ1-5	NA	TRBV12-3/TRBV12-4	NA
TGCAGCGTCAATTCCAAGGTCGGATCTGGTGGCTACACCTTC	CSVNSKVGSGGYTF	TRBJ1-2	NA	TRBV29-1	NA
TGTGCCAGCAGCGTAGGACACTACAATGAGCAGTTCTTC	CASSVGHYNEQFF	TRBJ2-1	NA	TRBV9	NA
TGTGCCAGCAGACTCGGGATGAACACCGGGGAGCTGTTTTTT	CASRLGMNTGELFF	TRBJ2-2	NA	TRBV11-2	NA
TGTGCCAGCAGCTTGACGGGACAGGGTAGGGAAAAACTGTTTTTT	CASSLTGQGREKLFF	TRBJ1-4	many	TRBV5-8	TRBD1
TGCGCCAGCAGCCGCGGAGGGGAGAACACTGAAGCTTTCTTT	CASSRGGENTEAFF	TRBJ1-1	many	TRBV5-1	NA
TGTGCCAGCAGCCCCTGGTCCGCGGAGAATACGCAGTATTTT	CASSPWSAENTQYF	TRBJ2-3	NA	TRBV11-2	NA
TGCAGTGCCGCGCTTGGCGGGGCGTACAATGAGCAGTTCTTC	CSAALGGAYNEQFF	TRBJ2-1	many	TRBV20-1	NA
TGTGCCAGCAGCTCGAGACTAGCTCAGAACGGGGAGCTGTTTTTT	CASSSRLAQNGELFF	TRBJ2-2	few	TRBV7-8	TRBD2
TGTGCCAGCAGCTCTAGCGGGGGAACAGATACGCAGTATTTT	CASSSSGGTDTQYF	TRBJ2-3	few	TRBV13	TRBD2
TGCAGTGCTAGAAGGACAGGGTCTTTGGATGAGCAGTTCTTC	CSARRTGSLDEQFF	TRBJ2-1	many	TRBV20-1	TRBD1
TGTGCCAGCAGCGTCAGGGTCACTGAAGCTTTCTTT	CASSVRVTEAFF	TRBJ1-1	few	TRBV5-5	NA
TGTGCCAGCAGCTTATCAATGGGGATCACTGAAGCTTTCTTT	CASSLSMGITEAFF	TRBJ1-1	many	TRBV12-3/TRBV12-4	NA
TGTGCCACCAGTGATTTGTCAGGGGCTGATCTCGGAGATACGCAGTATTTT	CATSDLSGADLGDTQYF	TRBJ2-3	many	TRBV24-1	NA
TGTGCAAGTCGCTTAGTCAGAAACACTGAAGCTTTCTTT	CASRLVRNTEAFF	TRBJ1-1	NA	TRBV12-2	NA
TGTGCCAGCAGCCAAGGAACTTTTGCCGACGGTAGCAATCAGCCCCAGCATTTT	CASSQGTFADGSNQPQHF	TRBJ1-5	NA	TRBV4-2	NA
TGCAGCGTTCGGGTCCAAGGGGACGAAAAACTGTTTTTT	CSVRVQGDEKLFF	TRBJ1-4	many	TRBV29-1	NA
TGTGCCAGCAGCTTAGCGGGCAGGGGTATCACTGAAGCTTTCTTT	CASSLAGRGITEAFF	TRBJ1-1	many	TRBV7-9	NA
TGCGCCAGCAGCCAAGTGGGGACAGCATCCTACGAGCAGTACTTC	CASSQVGTASYEQYF	TRBJ2-7	many	TRBV4-1	TRBD1
TGCGCCAGCAGCCAAGGAGAGGGAAGGTATAATTCACCCCTCCACTTT	CASSQGEGRYNSPLHF	TRBJ1-6	few	TRBV4-1	NA
TGTGCCAGCAGCAGACTCGCCGTGCGAACTGAAGCTTTCTTT	CASSRLAVRTEAFF	TRBJ1-1	few	TRBV6-2/TRBV6-3	NA
TGTGCCAGCAGACAGACATTCCTGAACACTGAAGCTTTCTTT	CASRQTFLNTEAFF	TRBJ1-1	NA	TRBV6-4	NA
TGTGCCACGGAGGGACAGTCGAGCTCTGGGGCCAACGTCCTGACTTTC	CATEGQSSSGANVLTF	TRBJ2-6	many	TRBV24-1	NA
TGTGCCAGCAGCATCCTGGCCTCAACGCCGGGTAGGGAGCAGTTCTTC	CASSILASTPGREQFF	TRBJ2-1	few	TRBV7-2	NA
TGTGCCAGCAGCTTGCAGGGGGAGGACACTGAAGCTTTCTTT	CASSLQGEDTEAFF	TRBJ1-1	few	TRBV7-9	TRBD1
TGTGCCACCAGTGATTTCTTGGAGACACCATTCACTGAAGCTTTCTTT	CATSDFLETPFTEAFF	TRBJ1-1	many	TRBV24-1	NA
TGTGCCAGCAGTTTAGCAGGGGGCGGGAATCAGCCCCAGCATTTT	CASSLAGGGNQPQHF	TRBJ1-5	many	TRBV12-3/TRBV12-4	TRBD1
TGCAGTGCTAGTCAGGGCTACACCTTC	CSASQGYTF	TRBJ1-2	once	TRBV20-1	NA
TGTGCCAGCAGCTTAGTGTTTAGCGGGAGGTCCTACGAGCAGTACTTC	CASSLVFSGRSYEQYF	TRBJ2-7	many	TRBV11-2	TRBD2
TGTGCCAGCAGCGCCGTAGGTCTAGGTAGGGGCACAGATACGCAGTATTTT	CASSAVGLGRGTDTQYF	TRBJ2-3	many	TRBV7-2	NA
TGTGCCAGCAGGCGGATTACAGGGGGCGGAATGGCCTACGAGCAGTACTTC	CASRRITGGGMAYEQYF	TRBJ2-7	NA	TRBV6-1	TRBD1
TGTGCCAGCAGCGTTCGGGTCTCCAATTCACCCCTCCACTTT	CASSVRVSNSPLHF	TRBJ1-6	NA	TRBV9	NA
TGCGCCAGCAGCTCTTACAGGGTAGGCACTGAAGCTTTCTTT	CASSSYRVGTEAFF	TRBJ1-1	few	TRBV4-1	NA